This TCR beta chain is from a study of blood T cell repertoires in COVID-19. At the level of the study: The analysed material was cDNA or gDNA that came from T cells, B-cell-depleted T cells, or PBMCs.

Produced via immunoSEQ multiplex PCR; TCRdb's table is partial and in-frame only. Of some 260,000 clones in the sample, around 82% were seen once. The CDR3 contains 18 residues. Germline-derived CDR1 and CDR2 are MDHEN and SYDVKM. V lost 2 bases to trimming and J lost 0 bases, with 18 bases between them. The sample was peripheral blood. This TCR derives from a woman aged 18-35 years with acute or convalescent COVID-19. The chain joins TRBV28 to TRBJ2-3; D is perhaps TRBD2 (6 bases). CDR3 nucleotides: TGTGCCAGCAGTTTACCCGGGCTAGCGTCCGCTAGCACAGATACGCAGTATTTT. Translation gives CASSLPGLASASTDTQYF. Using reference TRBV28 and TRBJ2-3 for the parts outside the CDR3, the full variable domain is DVKVTQSSRYLVKRTGEKVFLECVQDMDHENMFWYRQDPGLGLRLIYFSYDVKMKEKGDIPEGYSVSREKKERFSLILESASTNQTSMYLCASSLPGLASASTDTQYFGPGTRLTVL.